This T cell receptor (beta chain) was observed in a study of Graves' ophthalmopathy and Graves' hyperthyroidism. This clonotype was recorded at least ten times. Amplification of the TCR beta CDR3 regions used RNA transcripts (as template). First-round RT-PCR used HTBI primers; second-round multiplex PCR followed. Via MiXCR, TCRdb re-called the multiplex PCR reads, giving one row per CDR3 protein. Of roughly 160,000 distinct CDR3 sequences listed, 37% are singletons. Germline-derived CDR1 and CDR2 are SGHTA and FQGNSA. Trimming stripped 1 base from V and 8 bases from J, with 14 bases between. The CDR3 runs to 14 residues.

The V call is TRBV7-2, the J call TRBJ1-1; D not resolved. The sequenced sample was peripheral blood. This receptor was obtained from a woman between 35 and 50 years old with Graves' ophthalmopathy. The CDR3 nucleotides are TGTGCCAGCAGCTTAGAAGGGCTGGGTCTGGAAGCTTTCTTT. This translates into CASSLEGLGLEAFF.